This TCR beta chain was retrieved from a study of blood T cell repertoires in COVID-19. Trimming stripped 5 bases from V and 3 bases from J, with 20 bases between. The CDR3 is made up of 16 amino acids. CDR1 is SGHAT, CDR2 FQNNGV, per germline. Per the original methods: Amplification of reference gene primers provided the estimated nucleated cell counts. Generated by immunoSEQ multiplex PCR, the TCRdb table keeps only in-frame clones and is missing some. The V and J calls and the clone size are those of that table, but D and trimming were determined from the DNA. The table has roughly 290,000 clones, approximately 90% seen once.

This TCR derives from a man aged 25 to 40 with acute or convalescent COVID-19. This chain uses TRBV11-2 with TRBJ2-7; TRBD1 might be the D (6 bases). What was sequenced was peripheral blood. The CDR3 loop reads CASSPTTGSNLYEQYF. The CDR3 region has the DNA TGTGCCAGCAGCCCTACTACAGGGTCGAATCTCTACGAGCAGTACTTC.